This T cell receptor (beta chain) was identified during a study of T-cell memory formation after mild COVID-19. Study-level information: The TCR clusters were mostly specific to one donor.

Study-wide results and limits: Second-wave clones reaching peak frequency on day 37 lacked confirmed SARS-CoV-2 specificity.

The germline V gene has CDR1 LGHNA and CDR2 YNFKEQ. Trimming removed 3 bases from V and 2 bases from J, with 10 bases in between. The CDR3 length is 15 residues. The 5'RACE method, run with constant-segment primers, produced TCR alpha and TCR beta cDNA libraries (carrying sample barcodes and UMIs). TCRdb re-called the 5' RACE reads through MiXCR, storing one row per CDR3 protein. The table shows approximately 180,000 distinct CDR3 sequences, with around 15% occurring only once. This clonotype was recorded a few times. Its antigen is still unknown. The chain combines TRBV4-2 with TRBJ2-2, with D possibly matching TRBD1 (6 bases). Sequences were obtained from PBMCs or a T cell subset sorted from them (not recorded which). The clonotype comes from an adult woman who had mild COVID-19 (a few samples of this study predate the infection). Cell type and time point are not known. The CDR3 nucleotides read TGTGCCAGCAGCCAGGGGGCCCCCAACACCGGGGAGCTGTTTTTT. This codes for CASSQGAPNTGELFF.